This T cell receptor (beta chain) was identified during a study of beta chain features in type 1 diabetes (dated 2018 in TCRdb). Broadly, across the study: Patients and healthy donors did not differ in mean age, gender distribution, total cell number or subset yield. A total of 85 million to 140 million sorted cells were examined across all samples, and a strong correlation was observed between cell number per subset and RNA yield. In the study, TCRB repertoires of sorted circulating CD4+ T cell subsets from recently diagnosed type 1 diabetes patients were compared with those of matched healthy donors. Whereas all 28 donors provided naive and central memory subsets, regulatory and stem cell-like memory subsets were isolated from just 8 patients and roughly 8 healthy donors. Summary of the overall study and its limitations: In all four CD4+ subsets, TCRB CDR3 length was moderately but significantly shorter in type 1 diabetes patients. Shorter templates might have been favored by PCR, but patient and control samples were amplified and corrected together, so both groups would have been affected equally by any skew. HLA sub-analyses involved small numbers of individuals, so any influence of HLA type on TCRB rearrangement remained unresolved. Naive, central memory and regulatory TCRB repertoires appeared to be more similar among patients than among healthy donors. Because cDNA rather than genomic DNA was sequenced, highly expressing activated cells could have been over-represented, although no difference in activation and CD3 levels was found between groups. Patients with type 1 diabetes made fewer insertions and deleted more nucleotides at VDJ recombination sites, implying thymic rearrangement abnormalities.

The entire amount of isolated RNA was reverse transcribed using the High Capacity cDNA Reverse Transcription Kit, so the sequenced TCRB transcripts were expressed ones. Naive, central memory and regulatory T cell samples underwent deep immunoSEQ sequencing, averaging roughly 3.5 million total reads per sample. After sorted cells were lysed in RLT buffer, RNA was extracted with DNase-treated RNeasy Micro or Mini kits, with the choice depending on cell number. To prevent cross-contamination, every cell subset was processed on its own, while patient and healthy donor samples were processed together. The immunoSEQ multiplex PCR was used to amplify TCRB sequences from cDNA, yielding 87-bp fragments that span the CDR3 region. Sequencing of the amplicons was performed on the Illumina HiSeq platform. In the authors' own workflow: Synthetic template baselines were used to correct PCR bias computationally, reads within Hamming distance 2 were collapsed together, and singletons that could not be merged were discarded. Reads were aligned against IMGT to assign V, D and J genes, CDR3 length and insertions or deletions at six rearrangement sites. Within each subset, clonotype counts were normalized to the number of sorted cells before true diversity and Gini coefficients were calculated with the tcR R package. The overlap coefficient, calculated on TCRB nucleotide sequences, was used to measure repertoire sharing. As a proxy for the pre-selection repertoire, out-of-frame TCRB sequences from naive cells were analyzed. Entries here come from immuneACCESS through TCRdb and include only in-frame sequences with V and J called. Some clones fail to appear in such tables; in the studies checked, an unresolved V gene covers under half of the shortfall, and the cause of the remainder is unknown. That table furnishes V, J and clone size, whereas the DNA furnished D and trimming. For this sample there are roughly 450,000 clones; approximately 15% appear just once. The ten largest clones add up to 0.035% to 0.045% of the sample.

Turning to this clone: Which antigen it targets is not known. No base quality values were provided; no much bigger clone lies one nucleotide off.

The germline V gene encodes CDR1 LGHNA and CDR2 YNFKEQ. From V the trimming removes 6 bases and from J it removes 1 base, while the gene matches leave 3 bases of the junction unaccounted for. The CDR3 numbers 15 residues from cysteine through phenylalanine. The only DNA kept is the CDR3, 45 bases in frame from the first base. Each donor gave one peripheral blood draw, averaging about 120 mL, which was collected into heparinised tubes. Using a panel that included CD45RO, CCR7, CD25, CD127, CD95 and CD27, naive, central memory, regulatory and stem cell-like memory CD4+ T cells were sorted on a BD FACSAria II. Purity was above 98% for every sorted population. Right away, PBMCs were isolated by Lymphoprep density gradient centrifugation and were stained directly, with no culture step. So that batch effects would be minimized, each experiment stained and sorted samples in pairs, pairing one healthy donor with one patient.

Recombination joined TRBV4-2 with TRBJ2-1, with TRBD2 identical over 10 junction bases. This TCR derives from a man aged 25-45 years in good health. The sequencing sample was made of naive CD4+ T cells from blood. Interpreted using the paper, the cell subset or site label stands for: true naive CD4+ T cells. The CDR3 region: CASRASGSSYNEQFF. In nucleotides, the sequence is TGTGCCAGCAGAGCTAGCGGGAGTTCCTACAATGAGCAGTTCTTC.